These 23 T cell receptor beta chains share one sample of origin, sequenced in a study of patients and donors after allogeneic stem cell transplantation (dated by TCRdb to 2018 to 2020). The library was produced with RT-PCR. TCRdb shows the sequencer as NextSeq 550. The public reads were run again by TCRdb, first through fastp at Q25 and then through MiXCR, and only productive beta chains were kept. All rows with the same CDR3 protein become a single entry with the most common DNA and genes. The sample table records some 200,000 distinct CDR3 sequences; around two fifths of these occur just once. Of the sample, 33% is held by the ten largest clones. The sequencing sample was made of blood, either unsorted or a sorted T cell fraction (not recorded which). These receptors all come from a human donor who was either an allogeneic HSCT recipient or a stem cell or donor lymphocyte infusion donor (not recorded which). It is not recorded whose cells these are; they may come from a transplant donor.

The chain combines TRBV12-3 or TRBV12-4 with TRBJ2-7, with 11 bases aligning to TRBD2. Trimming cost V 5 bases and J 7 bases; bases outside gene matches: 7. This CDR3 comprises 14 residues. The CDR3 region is CASSPSSGRFEQYF. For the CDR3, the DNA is TGTGCCAGCAGTCCTTCTAGCGGGAGGTTTGAGCAGTACTTC.

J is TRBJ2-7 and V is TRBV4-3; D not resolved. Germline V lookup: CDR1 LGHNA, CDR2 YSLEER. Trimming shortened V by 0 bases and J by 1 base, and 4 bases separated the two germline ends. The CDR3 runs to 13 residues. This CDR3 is CASSQEGSYEQYF. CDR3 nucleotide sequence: TGCGCCAGCAGCCAAGAGGGATCCTACGAGCAGTACTTC.

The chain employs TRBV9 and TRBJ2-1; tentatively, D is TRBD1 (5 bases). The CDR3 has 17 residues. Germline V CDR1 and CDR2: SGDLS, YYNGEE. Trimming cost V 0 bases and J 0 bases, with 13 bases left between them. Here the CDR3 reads CASSVDPGAPSYNEQFF. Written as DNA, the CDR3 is TGTGCCAGCAGCGTAGACCCTGGGGCCCCCTCCTACAATGAGCAGTTCTTC.

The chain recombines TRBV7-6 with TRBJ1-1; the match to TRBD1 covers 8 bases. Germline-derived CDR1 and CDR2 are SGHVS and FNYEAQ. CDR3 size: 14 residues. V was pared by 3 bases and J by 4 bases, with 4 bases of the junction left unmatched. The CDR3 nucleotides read TGTGCCAGCAGCTTTGACAGGGGAGGCACTGAAGCTTTCTTT. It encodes CASSFDRGGTEAFF.

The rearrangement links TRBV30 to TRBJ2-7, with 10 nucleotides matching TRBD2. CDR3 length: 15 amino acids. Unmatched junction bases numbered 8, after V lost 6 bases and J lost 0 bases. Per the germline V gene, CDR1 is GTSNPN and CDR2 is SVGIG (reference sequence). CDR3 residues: CACTGLAHASYEQYF. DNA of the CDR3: TGTGCCTGCACGGGACTAGCGCACGCCTCCTACGAGCAGTACTTC.

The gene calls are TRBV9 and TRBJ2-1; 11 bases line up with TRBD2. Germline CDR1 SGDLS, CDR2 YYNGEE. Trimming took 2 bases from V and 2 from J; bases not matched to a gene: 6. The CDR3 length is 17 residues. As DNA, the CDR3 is TGTGCCAGCAGCGTCCATGCTAGCGGGAGGCCCTACAATGAGCAGTTCTTC. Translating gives CASSVHASGRPYNEQFF.

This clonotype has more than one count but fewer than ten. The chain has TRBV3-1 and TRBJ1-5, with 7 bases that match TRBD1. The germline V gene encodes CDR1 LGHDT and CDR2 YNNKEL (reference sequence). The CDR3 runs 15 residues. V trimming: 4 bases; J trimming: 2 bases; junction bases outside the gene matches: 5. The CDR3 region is CASSLGTDRNQPQHF. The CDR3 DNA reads TGTGCCAGCAGCCTCGGGACAGACCGCAATCAGCCCCAGCATTTT.

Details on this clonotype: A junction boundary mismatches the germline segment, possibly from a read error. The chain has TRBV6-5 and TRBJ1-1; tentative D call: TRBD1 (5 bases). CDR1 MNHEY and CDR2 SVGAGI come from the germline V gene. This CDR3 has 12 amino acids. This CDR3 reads CASSGVGTEASF. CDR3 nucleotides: TGTGCCAGCAGCGGTGTTGGGACTGAAGCTTCCTTT.

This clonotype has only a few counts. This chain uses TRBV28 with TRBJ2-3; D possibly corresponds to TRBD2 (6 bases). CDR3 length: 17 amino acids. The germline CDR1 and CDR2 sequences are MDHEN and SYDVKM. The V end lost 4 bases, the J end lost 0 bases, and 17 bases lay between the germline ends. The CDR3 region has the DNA TGTGCCAGCAGTTCCCCCCGGCTAGCGCTTAGCACAGATACGCAGTATTTT. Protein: CASSSPRLALSTDTQYF.

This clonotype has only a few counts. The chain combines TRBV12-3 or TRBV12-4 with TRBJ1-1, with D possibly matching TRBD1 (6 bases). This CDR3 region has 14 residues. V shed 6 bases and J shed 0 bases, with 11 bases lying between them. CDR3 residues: CASRLDRLNTEAFF. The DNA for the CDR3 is TGTGCCAGCAGGCTCGACAGGTTGAACACTGAAGCTTTCTTT.

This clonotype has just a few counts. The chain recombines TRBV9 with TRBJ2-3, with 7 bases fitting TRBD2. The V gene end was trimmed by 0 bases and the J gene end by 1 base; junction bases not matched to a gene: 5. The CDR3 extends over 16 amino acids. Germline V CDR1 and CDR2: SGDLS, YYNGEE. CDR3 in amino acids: CASSVDRLARTDTQYF. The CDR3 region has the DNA TGTGCCAGCAGCGTAGACCGACTAGCTCGCACAGATACGCAGTATTTT.

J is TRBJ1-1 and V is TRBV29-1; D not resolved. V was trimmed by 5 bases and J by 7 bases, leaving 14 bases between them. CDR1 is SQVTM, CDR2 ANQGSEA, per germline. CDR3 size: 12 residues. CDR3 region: CSVLWTVYEAFF. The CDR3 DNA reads TGCAGCGTTCTTTGGACCGTATATGAAGCTTTCTTT.

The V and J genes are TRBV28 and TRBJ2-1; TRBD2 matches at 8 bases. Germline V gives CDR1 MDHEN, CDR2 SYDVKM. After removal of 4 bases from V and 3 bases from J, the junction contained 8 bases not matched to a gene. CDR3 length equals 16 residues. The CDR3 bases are TGTGCCAGCAGTTCCACTACTAGCGGCCTCTACAATGAGCAGTTCTTC. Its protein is CASSSTTSGLYNEQFF.

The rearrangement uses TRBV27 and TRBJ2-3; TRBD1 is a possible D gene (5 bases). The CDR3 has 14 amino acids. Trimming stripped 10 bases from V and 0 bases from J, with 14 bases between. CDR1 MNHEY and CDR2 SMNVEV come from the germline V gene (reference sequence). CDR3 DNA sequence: TGTGCCATCGGATGGGGCTTAAGCACAGATACGCAGTATTTT. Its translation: CAIGWGLSTDTQYF.

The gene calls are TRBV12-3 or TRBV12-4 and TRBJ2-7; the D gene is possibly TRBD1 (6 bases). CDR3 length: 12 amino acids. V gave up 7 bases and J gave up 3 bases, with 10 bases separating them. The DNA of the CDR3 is TGTGCCAGCACCTTACAGGGCTACGAGCAGTACTTC. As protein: CASTLQGYEQYF.

The CDR3 region is CATRSMGPYGYTF. The CDR3 nucleotides are TGTGCCACCAGATCGATGGGGCCCTATGGCTACACCTTC. This chain links TRBV15 with TRBJ1-2, with D possibly being TRBD1 (5 bases). Germline V gives CDR1 LNHNV, CDR2 YYDKDF (reference sequence). Trimming took 6 bases from V and 4 from J, leaving 12 bases between them. CDR3 size: 13 residues.

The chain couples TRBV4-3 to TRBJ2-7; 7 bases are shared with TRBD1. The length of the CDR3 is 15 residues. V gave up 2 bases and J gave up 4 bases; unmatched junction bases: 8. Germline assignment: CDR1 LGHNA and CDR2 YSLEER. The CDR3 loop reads CASSQRSGQIYEQYF. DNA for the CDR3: TGCGCCAGCAGCCAACGGTCGGGACAGATATACGAGCAGTACTTC.

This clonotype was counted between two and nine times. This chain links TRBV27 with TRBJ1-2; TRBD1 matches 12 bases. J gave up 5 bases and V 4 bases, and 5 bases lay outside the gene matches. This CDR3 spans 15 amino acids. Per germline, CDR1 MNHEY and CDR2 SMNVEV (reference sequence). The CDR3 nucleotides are TGTGCCAGCAGTTCCGGGACAGGGGGCGGTTATGGCTACACCTTC. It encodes CASSSGTGGGYGYTF.

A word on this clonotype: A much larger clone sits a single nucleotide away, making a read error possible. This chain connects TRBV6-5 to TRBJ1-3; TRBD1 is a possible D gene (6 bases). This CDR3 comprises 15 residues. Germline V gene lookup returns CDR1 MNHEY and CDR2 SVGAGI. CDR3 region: CASSLEGVSGNTISF. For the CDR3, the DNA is TGTGCCAGCAGCCTAGAGGGGGTCTCTGGAAACACCATATCTTTT.

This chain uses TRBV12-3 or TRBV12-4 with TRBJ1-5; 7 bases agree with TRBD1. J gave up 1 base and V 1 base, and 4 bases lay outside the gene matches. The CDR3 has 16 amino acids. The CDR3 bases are TGTGCCAGCAGTTTAGTCACAGGGGTGAGCAATCAGCCCCAGCATTTT. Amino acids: CASSLVTGVSNQPQHF.

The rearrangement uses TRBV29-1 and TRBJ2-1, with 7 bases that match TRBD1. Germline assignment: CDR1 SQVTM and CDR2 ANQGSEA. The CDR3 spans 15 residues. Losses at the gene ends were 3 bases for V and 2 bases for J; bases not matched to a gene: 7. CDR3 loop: CSVEGTEFAYNEQFF. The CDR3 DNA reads TGCAGCGTTGAGGGGACAGAATTCGCCTACAATGAGCAGTTCTTC.

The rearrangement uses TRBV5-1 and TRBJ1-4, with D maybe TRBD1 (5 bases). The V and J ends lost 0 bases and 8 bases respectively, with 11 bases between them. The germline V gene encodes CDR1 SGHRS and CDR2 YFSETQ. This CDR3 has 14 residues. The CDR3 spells CASSLEQAAEKLFF. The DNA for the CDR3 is TGCGCCAGCAGCTTGGAACAGGCCGCCGAAAAACTGTTTTTT. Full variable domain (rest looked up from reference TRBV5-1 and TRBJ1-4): KAGVTQTPRYLIKTRGQQVTLSCSPISGHRSVSWYQQTPGQGLQFLFEYFSETQRNKGNFPGRFSGRQFSNSRSEMNVSTLELGDSALYLCASSLEQAAEKLFFGSGTQLSVL.

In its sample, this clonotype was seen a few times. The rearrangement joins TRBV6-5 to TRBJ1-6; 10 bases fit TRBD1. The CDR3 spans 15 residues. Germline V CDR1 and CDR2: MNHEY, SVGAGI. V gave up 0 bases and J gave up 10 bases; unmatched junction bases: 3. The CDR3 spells CASSYSGQGDSPLHF. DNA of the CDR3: TGTGCCAGCAGTTACTCTGGACAGGGGGACTCACCCCTCCACTTT.